Detailed here is one TCR beta chain. Original methodology: Amplification from reference gene primers served as the basis for estimated nucleated cell counts. Sequencing used immunoSEQ multiplex PCR; TCRdb keeps in-frame clones, though not all of them. V and J calls and clone size follow that table, whereas D and trimming were derived from the DNA. Of more than 95,000 clones detected, around 82% appear once; the ten largest clones hold 4% to 6%. This entry is derived from a study of blood T cell repertoires in COVID-19. Study-level information: COVID-19 samples collected from the United States, Italy and Spain covered acute and convalescent phases. Nucleic acid was either cDNA or gDNA, and it came from T cells, B-cell-depleted T cells, or PBMCs.

The germline V gene has CDR1 SNHLY and CDR2 FYNNEI. J gave up 2 bases and V 5 bases, and 3 bases lay outside the gene matches. CDR3 length: 15 residues. The TCR sequence derives from a man aged 55 to 69 with acute or convalescent COVID-19. V is TRBV2 and J is TRBJ2-3, with 11 bases lining up with TRBD2. Sequencing was carried out using peripheral blood. The CDR3 sequence is CASSRLAGNTDTQYF. Written as DNA, the CDR3 is TGTGCCAGCAGTCGACTAGCGGGGAACACAGATACGCAGTATTTT. Variable domain in full (rest from reference TRBV2 and TRBJ2-3): EPEVTQTPSHQVTQMGQEVILRCVPISNHLYFYWYRQILGQKVEFLVSFYNNEISEKSEIFDDQFSVERPDGSNFTLKIRSTKLEDSAMYFCASSRLAGNTDTQYFGPGTRLTVL.